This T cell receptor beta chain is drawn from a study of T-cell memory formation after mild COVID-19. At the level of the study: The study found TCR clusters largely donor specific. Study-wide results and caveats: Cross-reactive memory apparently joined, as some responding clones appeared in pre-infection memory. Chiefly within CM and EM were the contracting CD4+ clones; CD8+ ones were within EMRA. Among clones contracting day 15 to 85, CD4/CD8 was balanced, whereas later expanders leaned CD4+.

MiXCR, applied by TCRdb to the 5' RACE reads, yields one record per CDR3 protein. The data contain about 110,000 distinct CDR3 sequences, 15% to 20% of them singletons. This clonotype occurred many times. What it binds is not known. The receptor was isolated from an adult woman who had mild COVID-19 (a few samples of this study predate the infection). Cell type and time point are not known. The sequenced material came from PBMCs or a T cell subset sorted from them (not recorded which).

Here the CDR3 DNA reads TGTGCCAGCAGCGTAAACAGGGGTTCCGGCACAGATACGCAGTATTTT. Its protein is CASSVNRGSGTDTQYF. The genes are TRBV9 and TRBJ2-3, with 7 bases matching TRBD1. Trimming at V came to 1 base and at J to 1 base, leaving 6 bases not matched to a gene. Germline V gene lookup returns CDR1 SGDLS and CDR2 YYNGEE. The CDR3 loop spans 16 amino acids.